Below are 20 T cell receptor beta chains sequenced from a single sample in a study of blood T cell repertoires in COVID-19. The protocol was immunoSEQ multiplex PCR, while the TCRdb copy is restricted to in-frame clones and leaves out a portion. Found here are approximately 190,000 clones, around 83% of them singletons; the top ten hold around 6.5%. Sequenced material: peripheral blood. Every receptor here comes from a woman aged 40 to 49 with acute or convalescent COVID-19.

The chain has TRBV6-1 and TRBJ2-7, with TRBD2 matching 7 bases. Germline CDR1 and CDR2: MNHNS and SASEGT. There are 16 residues in the CDR3. The ends lost 4 bases at V and 3 bases at J; junction bases unmatched: 12. CDR3 bases: TGTGCCAGCAGTGGACCCGGGACTACTCTCTTCTACGAGCAGTACTTC. Its translation: CASSGPGTTLFYEQYF.

The genes are TRBV30 and TRBJ2-5, with D tentatively TRBD1 (5 bases). Germline loops: CDR1 GTSNPN, CDR2 SVGIG (reference sequence). V lost 4 bases and J lost 2, with 11 bases in between. The CDR3 has 13 amino acids. The CDR3, as DNA: TGTGCCTGGATAGTTAGGGGTCAAGAGACCCAGTACTTC. It encodes CAWIVRGQETQYF.

V is TRBV7-8 and J is TRBJ2-5; 7 bases match TRBD2. The CDR3 loop spans 16 amino acids. CDR1 and CDR2 (germline): SGHVS, FQNEAQ. The ends lost 4 bases at V and 1 base at J; junction bases unmatched: 9. The CDR3 loop is CASSSSLGGGQETQYF. The CDR3 nucleotides are TGTGCCAGCAGCTCCAGTCTTGGCGGGGGCCAAGAGACCCAGTACTTC.

As to this clone: Germline and junction disagree at one end, which may indicate a read error. The chain has TRBV11-2 and TRBJ2-3; D is perhaps TRBD2 (6 bases). The CDR3 sequence is 14 residues long. In germline, CDR1 is SGHAT, CDR2 FQNNGV. The CDR3 loop reads CASSLVPSGDMQYF. In DNA form, the CDR3 reads TGTGCCAGCAGCTTAGTCCCCTCGGGAGATATGCAGTATTTT.

The chain carries TRBV21-1 and TRBJ2-1; the table's D call, TRBD1, has no DNA check behind it. TRBV21-1 counts as a pseudogene. The CDR3 contains 13 residues. CDR3 coding DNA: TGTGCCAGCAGCAAAGTCAGGAAGGATGAGCAGTTCTTC. This translates into CASSKVRKDEQFF.

The V gene is TRBV6-2 or TRBV6-3, the J gene TRBJ1-6, with D possibly matching TRBD1 (6 bases). V lost 4 bases and J 6 bases, leaving 13 bases between the germline ends. This CDR3 has 15 amino acids. CDR1 is MNHEY, CDR2 SVGEGT, per germline. The CDR3 sequence: CASSWGTPLNSPLHF. DNA of the CDR3: TGTGCCAGCAGTTGGGGGACACCTCTTAATTCACCCCTCCACTTT.

The V call is TRBV30, the J call TRBJ1-2; 9 nucleotides align to TRBD1. The CDR3 contains 13 residues. Losses at the gene ends were 2 bases for V and 7 bases for J; bases not matched to a gene: 5. Germline CDR1 is GTSNPN and CDR2 is SVGIG (reference sequence). The CDR3 bases are TGTGCCTGGAGTACGGGACAGGGAGTTGGCTACACCTTC. Translating gives CAWSTGQGVGYTF.

This chain uses TRBV5-1 with TRBJ2-1; D ambiguous. The CDR3 runs to 15 residues. The germline gives CDR1 SGHRS, CDR2 YFSETQ. V was shortened by 1 base and J by 6 bases, with 14 bases between the two germline ends. CDR3 coding DNA: TGCGCCAGCAGCTTGATGTCGGCAGGAATCAATGAGCAGTTCTTC. This encodes CASSLMSAGINEQFF.

The V call is TRBV5-4, the J call TRBJ1-1; 7 bases align to TRBD1. This CDR3 has 13 amino acids. V dropped 4 bases and J dropped 7; count of bases not matched to a gene: 7. CDR1 SGHNT and CDR2 YYREEE come from the germline V gene (reference sequence). This CDR3 is CASSPDRWDEAFF. The CDR3 coding sequence is TGTGCCAGCAGCCCGGACAGGTGGGATGAAGCTTTCTTT. Together with reference TRBV5-4 and TRBJ1-1, the CDR3 gives the full variable domain: ETGVTQSPTHLIKTRGQQVTLRCSSQSGHNTVSWYQQALGQGPQFIFQYYREEENGRGNFPPRFSGLQFPNYSSELNVNALELDDSALYLCASSPDRWDEAFFGQGTRLTVV.

The genes are TRBV7-2 and TRBJ2-4; 8 bases are shared with TRBD2. This CDR3 contains 13 residues. The V gene end was trimmed by 4 bases and the J gene end by 8 bases; junction bases not matched to a gene: 4. CDR1 is SGHTA and CDR2 is FQGNSA in the germline V gene. The CDR3 sequence: CASSSSGSYIQYF. The CDR3 bases are TGTGCCAGCAGCTCAAGCGGGAGTTACATTCAGTACTTC.

This chain links TRBV7-3 with TRBJ2-7; 7 bases agree with TRBD1. V shed 4 bases, J shed 13 bases, and the junction held 13 bases outside the gene matches. The CDR3 has 13 residues. Germline lookup yields CDR1 SGHTA and CDR2 FQGTGA. This CDR3 reads CASSSTPRDRIYF. CDR3 coding DNA: TGTGCCAGCAGCTCAACCCCTCGGGACAGAATCTACTTC.

This clone was found once. The CDR3 is CASSDGNSQWPYEQYF. CDR3 nucleotide sequence: TGTGCCAGCAGTGACGGGAATTCGCAATGGCCCTACGAGCAGTACTTC. The chain employs TRBV6-1 and TRBJ2-7; D may be TRBD2 (5 bases). Trimming took 3 bases from V and 2 from J, leaving 17 bases between them. Per germline, CDR1 MNHNS and CDR2 SASEGT. This CDR3 contains 16 residues.

The chain links TRBV2 to TRBJ2-7; D perhaps matches TRBD2 (5 bases). Germline loops: CDR1 SNHLY, CDR2 FYNNEI. The V end was cut by 4 bases, the J end by 0 bases, with 16 bases between. The CDR3 covers 16 residues. DNA for the CDR3: TGTGCCAGCAGTGGGAAAGCGGTTGCCTTCTCCTACGAGCAGTACTTC. Protein product: CASSGKAVAFSYEQYF.

The chain carries TRBV3-1 (or the pseudogene TRBV3-2) and TRBJ2-1; 15 positions agree with TRBD2. Germline CDR1 and CDR2: LGHDT and YNNKEL (reference sequence). Unmatched junction bases numbered 12, after V lost 5 bases and J lost 13 bases. This CDR3 region has 16 residues. CDR3 loop: CASSAGTSGRRTHQFF. In nucleotides, the CDR3 is TGTGCCAGCAGCGCAGGGACTAGCGGGAGGAGAACCCACCAGTTCTTC.

The genes are TRBV7-9 and TRBJ2-5; D is possibly TRBD2 (5 bases). V was pared by 1 base and J by 2 bases, with 11 bases between. The germline gives CDR1 SEHNR, CDR2 FQNEAQ (reference sequence). The CDR3 runs to 15 residues. CDR3 protein: CASSLGAGSQETQYF. The CDR3 bases are TGTGCCAGCAGCTTAGGGGCGGGCTCTCAAGAGACCCAGTACTTC.

The rearrangement joins TRBV20-1 to TRBJ2-7, with TRBD2 identical over 10 bases. The CDR3 is made up of 14 amino acids. Germline V lookup: CDR1 DFQATT, CDR2 SNEGSKA (reference sequence). V shed 3 bases, J shed 0 bases, and the junction held 2 bases outside the gene matches. CDR3 in amino acids: CSASPSGSSYEQYF. Written as DNA, the CDR3 is TGCAGTGCTAGTCCTAGCGGGAGCTCCTACGAGCAGTACTTC.

In its sample, this clone was seen a few times. This chain joins TRBV13 and TRBJ1-1, with 7 bases aligning to TRBD1. With 3 bases clipped from V and 1 base from J, the junction kept 2 bases outside the gene matches. CDR1 is PRHDT and CDR2 is FYEKMQ in the germline V gene (reference sequence). The CDR3 has 14 amino acids. CDR3 DNA: TGTGCCAGCAGCTTTAGGACAGGGAACACTGAAGCTTTCTTT. Protein sequence: CASSFRTGNTEAFF.

J is TRBJ2-7 and V is TRBV18, with TRBD1 matching over 8 bases. The CDR3 is 15 amino acids. Trimming took 3 bases from V and 0 from J; bases not matched to a gene: 4. The V gene's germline CDR1 is KGHSH and CDR2 LQKENI. CDR3 DNA sequence: TGTGCCAGCTCACCCCGGGACAGGAGCTCCTACGAGCAGTACTTC. This sequence encodes CASSPRDRSSYEQYF.

This chain uses TRBV6-6 with TRBJ2-1; 9 nucleotides match TRBD1. The V gene's germline CDR1 is MNHNY and CDR2 SVGAGI (reference sequence). V trimming: 5 bases; J trimming: 9 bases; junction bases outside the gene matches: 17. This CDR3 has 17 residues. CDR3 sequence reads: CASSPGKGTGYPSEQFF. The CDR3, as DNA: TGTGCCAGCAGTCCTGGGAAAGGGACAGGGTACCCGAGTGAGCAGTTCTTC.

This clone was detected many times. The chain carries TRBV6-5 and TRBJ2-5, with 8 nucleotides matching TRBD1. Trimming cost V 2 bases and J 5 bases; bases outside gene matches: 10. The V gene's germline CDR1 is MNHEY and CDR2 SVGAGI. This CDR3 has 16 amino acids. CDR3 DNA: TGTGCCAGCAGTTACCCCACCAGGGGGCGTAAGGAGACCCAGTACTTC. It encodes CASSYPTRGRKETQYF.